This record covers a single T cell receptor (beta chain). The antigen is undetermined. Some clones are missing from TCRdb's copy, which holds only in-frame ones; the method was immunoSEQ multiplex PCR. The sample shows some 96,000 clones, about 87% of them seen only once. The germline V and J ends were trimmed by 4 bases and 5 bases, with 19 bases remaining between them. This CDR3 comprises 16 residues. Per the germline V gene, CDR1 is SGHNT and CDR2 is YYREEE (reference sequence). This record comes from a study of T cell responses to AZD1222 COVID-19 vaccine. Across the whole study: Pooled together were second doses at about 4 or about 12 weeks. Study results and limitations: Just a handful of AZD1222 recipients were seropositive at baseline. Spike-wide vaccine-associated CD4 TCRs dominated at 160-218 and 743-854.

The TCR originated in an adult in good health. The sequencing used peripheral blood, collected on day 0 of AZD1222 vaccination. The rearrangement joins TRBV5-4 to TRBJ2-4; D assignment may be TRBD1 or TRBD2 (6 bases each). In DNA form, the CDR3 reads TGTGCCAGCAGCGGGGGGAGATTGGGACAAGAAAACATTCAGTACTTC. Protein: CASSGGRLGQENIQYF.